One and the same sample provided the 20 T cell receptor beta chains below, sequenced in a study of blood T cell repertoires in COVID-19. Here immunoSEQ multiplex PCR was the method, and the copy in TCRdb shows in-frame clones only, minus some. The table includes more than 90,000 clones, around 85% detected once. The sequencing sample was made of peripheral blood. These receptors originate from a man between 65 and 79 years old who had recovered from COVID-19.

This rearrangement joins TRBV24-1 to TRBJ1-2; D remains ambiguous. Germline-derived CDR1 and CDR2 are KGHDR and SFDVKD. The germline V and J ends were trimmed by 3 bases and 4 bases, with 8 bases remaining between them. The CDR3 is 13 amino acids. The CDR3 is CATSDGPFYGYTF. The CDR3 DNA reads as TGTGCCACCAGTGATGGGCCCTTCTATGGCTACACCTTC.

There are a few counts of this clone. The chain employs TRBV5-8 and TRBJ1-1; D is perhaps TRBD1 (5 bases). The CDR3 runs to 13 residues. CDR1 SGHTS and CDR2 YDEGEE come from the germline V gene. Trimming cost V 4 bases and J 3 bases, with 10 bases left between them. CDR3 nucleotide sequence: TGTGCCAGCAGCGGGACTTTTTACACTGAAGCTTTCTTT. Protein: CASSGTFYTEAFF.

The genes are TRBV6-1 and TRBJ2-7; D is perhaps TRBD2 (6 bases). The CDR3 runs to 16 residues. V was pared by 2 bases and J by 0 bases, with 14 bases between. The germline V gene has CDR1 MNHNS and CDR2 SASEGT. The CDR3 loop reads CASSEPLGGSSYEQYF. CDR3 DNA: TGTGCCAGCAGTGAACCCTTGGGGGGAAGCTCCTACGAGCAGTACTTC.

The chain is built from TRBV10-3 and TRBJ2-2; 11 bases fit TRBD2. The CDR3 totals 16 residues. Germline V gives CDR1 ENHRY, CDR2 SYGVKD. V lost 2 bases and J lost 4; bases outside the gene matches: 3. CDR3 bases: TGTGCCATCAGTGAGAAACTAGCGGGAGTCACCGGGGAGCTGTTTTTT. Its translation is CAISEKLAGVTGELFF.

This rearrangement joins TRBV6-4 to TRBJ1-4, with unresolved D. CDR3 length equals 13 residues. The V end was cut by 5 bases, the J end by 8 bases, with 12 bases between. Per germline, CDR1 MRHNA and CDR2 SNTAGT. The CDR3 DNA follows: TGTGCCAGCAGTCCGACACCGGGGGAAAAACTGTTTTTT. Residues: CASSPTPGEKLFF.

The chain uses TRBV7-9 and TRBJ2-3, with TRBD2 matching 11 bases. CDR3 length: 18 residues. The germline gives CDR1 SEHNR, CDR2 FQNEAQ (reference sequence). With 2 bases clipped from V and 7 bases from J, the junction kept 14 bases outside the gene matches. The CDR3 region is CASSLPLRLAGFRNTQYF. CDR3 in DNA: TGTGCCAGCAGCTTACCCCTCAGACTAGCGGGATTTAGAAATACGCAGTATTTT.

The chain has TRBV2 and TRBJ2-5; 12 nucleotides match TRBD1. CDR1 and CDR2 (germline): SNHLY, FYNNEI. The CDR3 extends over 13 amino acids. V lost 1 base, J lost 13 bases, and 4 bases stayed unmatched. CDR3 DNA sequence: TGTGCCAGCAGTGAAGGGGGACAGGGGGCCCCGTACTTC. This gives the protein CASSEGGQGAPYF.

Only a few counts were recorded for this clone. V usage is TRBV6-2 or TRBV6-3 and J usage is TRBJ1-1; 8 bases are a match to TRBD1. Trimming removed 6 bases from V and 5 bases from J; junction bases left unmatched: 5. Germline CDR1 is MNHEY and CDR2 is SVGEGT. The CDR3 spans 13 residues. In DNA form, the CDR3 reads TGTGCCAGCAGCCCACAGGGGGGAACTGAAGCTTTCTTT. This encodes CASSPQGGTEAFF.

The V and J genes are TRBV19 and TRBJ2-5; 10 bases agree with TRBD2. This CDR3 contains 17 residues. Trimming at V came to 11 bases and at J to 4 bases, leaving 19 bases not matched to a gene. CDR1 is LNHDA and CDR2 is SQIVND in the germline V gene (reference sequence). The CDR3 loop reads CASSWRASGGGGETQYF. In nucleotides, the CDR3 is TGTGCCTCAAGCTGGCGGGCTAGCGGGGGCGGGGGAGAGACCCAGTACTTC.

The rearrangement joins TRBV29-1 to TRBJ2-7; TRBD1 aligns across 10 bases. There are 14 residues in the CDR3. The germline gives CDR1 SQVTM, CDR2 ANQGSEA. With V trimmed by 7 bases and J by 2 bases, 8 bases remained unmatched. CDR3 amino acids: CSALAGTGAYEQYF. The CDR3 DNA is TGCAGCGCCCTGGCCGGGACAGGGGCCTACGAGCAGTACTTC.

The sample holds a few counts of this clone. The rearrangement joins TRBV11-2 to TRBJ2-2, with 11 bases lining up with TRBD1. The J segment lost 7 bases and the V segment lost 5 bases, leaving 3 bases of the junction unmatched. CDR1 SGHAT and CDR2 FQNNGV come from the germline V gene. The CDR3 contains 14 residues. CDR3 DNA: TGTGCCAGCAGCCGGGGGACAGGGGGCGGGGAGCTGTTTTTT. This sequence encodes CASSRGTGGGELFF.

The genes are TRBV19 and TRBJ1-5; D is possibly TRBD1 (5 bases). Trimming removed 3 bases at V and 4 bases at J, with 16 bases between. Per germline, CDR1 LNHDA and CDR2 SQIVND (reference sequence). The CDR3 is 16 amino acids. The CDR3 DNA reads as TGTGCCAGTAGTATGTGGGGCAGGCGAGGAAATCAGCCCCAGCATTTT. It encodes CASSMWGRRGNQPQHF.

The CDR3 coding sequence is TGTGCCAGCAGCCACATTGCTGAAGCTTTCTTT. Its translation: CASSHIAEAFF. V is TRBV21-1 and J is TRBJ1-1; the table's TRBD1 call for D was not verified on the DNA. TRBV21-1 is described as a pseudogene. The CDR3 extends over 11 amino acids.

The V call is TRBV7-2, the J call TRBJ2-5; 9 bases map to TRBD2. V shed 1 base and J 6 bases; nucleotides not matched to a gene: 9. The CDR3 consists of 16 residues. The germline gives CDR1 SGHTA, CDR2 FQGNSA. The CDR3 spells CASSLVWREGLKTQYF. For the CDR3, the DNA is TGTGCCAGCAGCTTAGTGTGGCGGGAGGGCCTCAAGACCCAGTACTTC.

This clone was picked up one time. V gene TRBV19 combines with J gene TRBJ2-6, with 8 nucleotides matching TRBD1. The CDR3 has 16 residues. Trimming took 2 bases from V and 1 from J; bases not matched to a gene: 1. CDR1 and CDR2 from the germline V gene are LNHDA and SQIVND (reference sequence). The CDR3 nucleotides are TGTGCCAGTAGTATAACAGGGGGGTCTGGGGCCAACGTCCTGACTTTC. The encoded protein is CASSITGGSGANVLTF.

This clone was seen more than once but under ten times. The rearrangement joins TRBV28 to TRBJ1-2, with D unclear. CDR1 MDHEN and CDR2 SYDVKM come from the germline V gene. The length of the CDR3 is 13 residues. Trimming took off 3 bases at V and 5 bases at J, with 10 bases between the two ends. For the CDR3, the DNA is TGTGCCAGCAGTTTGAACAGTGTTTATGGCTACACCTTC. Translated, it gives CASSLNSVYGYTF.

The chain employs TRBV30 and TRBJ2-7; 9 bases agree with TRBD1. J was trimmed by 1 base and V by 2 bases; bases with no gene match: 6. This CDR3 is built from 15 residues. Germline CDR1 GTSNPN, CDR2 SVGIG (reference sequence). This CDR3 reads CAWSPGQGWSYEQYF. In DNA, the CDR3 is TGTGCCTGGAGTCCAGGACAGGGGTGGTCCTACGAGCAGTACTTC.

Here the CDR3 DNA reads TGTGCCAGTAGTACCCGACAGACACCGTACTTCGGGACCCAGTACTTC. Translation gives CASSTRQTPYFGTQYF. The chain uses TRBV19 and TRBJ2-5; tentative D call: TRBD1 (5 bases). V gave up 4 bases and J gave up 7 bases, with 22 bases separating them. From germline, CDR1 is LNHDA and CDR2 SQIVND (reference sequence). CDR3 size: 16 residues.

The genes are TRBV10-3 and TRBJ2-1; 8 bases map to TRBD1. CDR3 size: 15 residues. V lost 6 bases, J lost 6 bases, and 10 bases stayed unmatched. CDR1 ENHRY and CDR2 SYGVKD come from the germline V gene. The CDR3 protein is CAISSGTGFRNEQFF. The CDR3 region has the DNA TGTGCCATCAGCTCCGGGACAGGATTTCGCAATGAGCAGTTCTTC.

The J gene is TRBJ1-6, the V gene TRBV11-2, with TRBD1 matching over 7 bases. The CDR3 spans 16 residues. Germline lookup yields CDR1 SGHAT and CDR2 FQNNGV. V lost 5 bases, J lost 7 bases, and 11 bases stayed unmatched. The DNA of the CDR3 is TGTGCCAGCAGCCCCCGCGGGACAGCCCTAAATTCACCCCTCCACTTT. Encoded protein: CASSPRGTALNSPLHF.